These 14 T cell receptor beta chains were sequenced from one sample in a study of cytomegalovirus exposure and HLA in healthy donors. Amplification used 60 Vbeta primers and 13 Jbeta primers. Clones were read by immunoSEQ multiplex PCR, and TCRdb kept only the in-frame ones, dropping some. Among approximately 190,000 clones listed, around 85% were seen once. Sample: PBMCs. The receptors here all came from a middle-aged man in good health and CMV-seropositive.

The J gene is TRBJ2-1, the V gene TRBV5-1; 10 bases match TRBD1. The CDR3 has 17 amino acids. Per germline, CDR1 SGHRS and CDR2 YFSETQ. J gave up 6 bases and V 3 bases, and 12 bases lay outside the gene matches. This CDR3 reads CASSSKGGQGGGNEQFF. CDR3 nucleotide sequence: TGCGCCAGCAGCTCCAAGGGCGGACAGGGGGGAGGCAATGAGCAGTTCTTC.

The chain joins TRBV6-5 to TRBJ1-3; 9 bases agree with TRBD1. The CDR3 is made up of 16 amino acids. CDR1 and CDR2 (germline): MNHEY, SVGAGI. Unmatched junction bases numbered 11, after V lost 2 bases and J lost 9 bases. The CDR3 sequence is CASSYLGTGHRGTIYF. In DNA form, the CDR3 reads TGTGCCAGCAGTTACCTCGGGACAGGGCATAGAGGCACCATATATTTT.

This chain uses TRBV4-3 with TRBJ1-1, with D maybe TRBD1 (6 bases). Trimming removed 1 base from V and 4 bases from J, with 13 bases in between. The V gene's germline CDR1 is LGHNA and CDR2 YSLEER. This CDR3 region has 15 residues. The CDR3 DNA reads as TGCGCCAGCAGCCAAGCAACAGGGTTGGGCACTGAAGCTTTCTTT. Amino acids: CASSQATGLGTEAFF.

The J gene is TRBJ1-2, the V gene TRBV6-5; possible D gene TRBD1, 5 bases. The length of the CDR3 is 14 residues. Trimming stripped 6 bases from V and 4 bases from J, with 15 bases between. Germline V CDR1 and CDR2: MNHEY, SVGAGI. This CDR3 reads CASREGDPRYGYTF. In DNA form, the CDR3 reads TGTGCCAGCAGAGAAGGGGATCCCCGCTATGGCTACACCTTC.

This rearrangement joins TRBV19 to TRBJ2-3, with a weak D call TRBD2 (6 bases). Deletions cut 3 bases from V and 1 base from J, with 11 bases between. CDR3 length: 15 amino acids. Germline CDR1 LNHDA, CDR2 SQIVND (reference sequence). CDR3 residues: CASSIPQRGTDTQYF. The CDR3 DNA is TGTGCCAGTAGTATCCCTCAGCGGGGCACAGATACGCAGTATTTT. The full variable domain, in which reference TRBV19 and TRBJ2-3 provide the parts outside the CDR3, is DGGITQSPKYLFRKEGQNVTLSCEQNLNHDAMYWYRQDPGQGLRLIYYSQIVNDFQKGDIAEGYSVSREKKESFPLTVTSAQKNPTAFYLCASSIPQRGTDTQYFGPGTRLTVL.

This chain links TRBV27 with TRBJ1-6; D remains ambiguous. The CDR3 is 13 amino acids. Trimming pared 4 bases from V and 4 bases from J, leaving 5 bases between. From germline, CDR1 is MNHEY and CDR2 SMNVEV (reference sequence). CDR3 bases: TGTGCCAGCAGTTCCCAATATAATTCACCCCTCCACTTT. Its translation is CASSSQYNSPLHF.

This chain links TRBV7-3 with TRBJ2-7; D perhaps matches TRBD2 (7 bases). The CDR3 has 15 amino acids. CDR1 and CDR2 (germline): SGHTA, FQGTGA. Trimming took off 5 bases at V and 5 bases at J, with 19 bases between the two ends. CDR3 DNA sequence: TGTGCCAGCAGCCGACGCCTGGGGGGGCCCAACGAGCAGTACTTC. Translation: CASSRRLGGPNEQYF.

The chain recombines TRBV7-2 with TRBJ1-6; perhaps TRBD1 as D (5 bases). CDR1 and CDR2 from the germline V gene are SGHTA and FQGNSA. The V end was cut by 5 bases, the J end by 3 bases, with 11 bases between. CDR3 length equals 15 residues. The DNA for the CDR3 is TGTGCCAGCAGCGCCGCCCAGGGCTATAATTCACCCCTCCACTTT. Protein sequence: CASSAAQGYNSPLHF.

Of note for this clone: This CDR3 is also generated by other DNA sequences in the sample. V is TRBV5-1 and J is TRBJ2-5; 11 nucleotides match TRBD2. The J segment lost 2 bases and the V segment lost 0 bases, leaving 3 bases of the junction unmatched. Germline V gene data show CDR1 as SGHRS and CDR2 as YFSETQ. The CDR3 extends over 16 amino acids. This chain's CDR3 is CASSLAIAGGQETQYF. CDR3 bases: TGCGCCAGCAGCTTGGCCATAGCGGGGGGGCAAGAGACCCAGTACTTC.

The chain uses TRBV27 and TRBJ2-5; D gene ambiguous. The CDR3 runs 15 residues. Trimming left V 2 bases short and J 5 bases short, with 15 bases between. Germline V lookup: CDR1 MNHEY, CDR2 SMNVEV (reference sequence). The CDR3: CASSLPGSSGETQYF. The CDR3 DNA reads TGTGCCAGCAGTTTACCCGGTTCCTCCGGGGAGACCCAGTACTTC.

The V and J genes are TRBV19 and TRBJ1-2, with 11 positions matching TRBD1. This CDR3 contains 15 residues. The germline CDR1 and CDR2 sequences are LNHDA and SQIVND (reference sequence). V shed 5 bases and J 7 bases; nucleotides not matched to a gene: 9. CDR3: CASSLWTGGAGGYTF. The CDR3 region has the DNA TGTGCCAGTAGTCTCTGGACAGGGGGCGCTGGTGGCTACACCTTC. Based on the CDR3 plus reference TRBV19 and TRBJ1-2, the full variable domain is DGGITQSPKYLFRKEGQNVTLSCEQNLNHDAMYWYRQDPGQGLRLIYYSQIVNDFQKGDIAEGYSVSREKKESFPLTVTSAQKNPTAFYLCASSLWTGGAGGYTFGSGTRLTVV.

The V and J genes are TRBV7-9 and TRBJ2-7; TRBD1 agrees at 11 bases. The V segment lost 10 bases and the J segment 6 bases; nucleotides outside the gene matches: 5. CDR1 is SEHNR and CDR2 is FQNEAQ in the germline V gene (reference sequence). The CDR3 is 12 amino acids. The CDR3 region has the DNA TGTGCCACTCCGGGACAGGGGGGCGAGCAGTACTTC. Translated, it gives CATPGQGGEQYF.

This clone was seen just once. The chain has TRBV4-1 and TRBJ1-4; D is possibly TRBD1 (5 bases). Germline CDR1 MGHRA, CDR2 YSYEKL. Trimming removed 4 bases at V and 7 bases at J, with 16 bases between. The CDR3 covers 15 residues. Here the CDR3 DNA reads TGCGCCAGCAGCCCGCAGGGCGCTCGGATTGAAAAACTGTTTTTT. It yields the protein CASSPQGARIEKLFF.

This clone is a singleton in its sample. V usage is TRBV4-1 and J usage is TRBJ2-5, with TRBD1 matching over 11 bases. V shed 8 bases and J 4 bases; nucleotides not matched to a gene: 6. The germline gives CDR1 MGHRA, CDR2 YSYEKL. The CDR3 runs to 14 residues. CDR3 loop: CASGGTGGRETQYF. The CDR3 DNA follows: TGCGCCAGCGGGGGGACAGGGGGGCGAGAGACCCAGTACTTC.